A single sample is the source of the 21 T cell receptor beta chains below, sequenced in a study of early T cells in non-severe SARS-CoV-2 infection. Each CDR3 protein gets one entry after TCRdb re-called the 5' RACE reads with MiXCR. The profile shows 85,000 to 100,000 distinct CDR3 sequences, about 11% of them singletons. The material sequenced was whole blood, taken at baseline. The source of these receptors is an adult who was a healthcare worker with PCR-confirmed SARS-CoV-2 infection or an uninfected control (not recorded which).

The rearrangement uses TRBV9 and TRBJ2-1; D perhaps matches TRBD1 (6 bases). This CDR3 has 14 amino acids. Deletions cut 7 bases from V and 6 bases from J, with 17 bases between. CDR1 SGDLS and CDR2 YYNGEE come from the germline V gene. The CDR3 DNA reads TGTGCCAGCGGCCAGGGGATCTCATCCAATGAGCAGTTCTTC. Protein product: CASGQGISSNEQFF. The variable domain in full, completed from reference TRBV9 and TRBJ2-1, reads DSGVTQTPKHLITATGQRVTLRCSPRSGDLSVYWYQQSLDQGLQFLIQYYNGEERAKGNILERFSAQQFPDLHSELNLSSLELGDSALYFCASGQGISSNEQFFGPGTRLTVL.

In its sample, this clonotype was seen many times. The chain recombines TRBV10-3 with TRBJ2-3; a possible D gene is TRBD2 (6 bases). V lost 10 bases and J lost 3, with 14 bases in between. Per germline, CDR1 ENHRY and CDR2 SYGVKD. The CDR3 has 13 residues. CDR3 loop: CATRGGSTDTQYF. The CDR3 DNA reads TGTGCCACCCGGGGAGGATCGACAGATACGCAGTATTTT.

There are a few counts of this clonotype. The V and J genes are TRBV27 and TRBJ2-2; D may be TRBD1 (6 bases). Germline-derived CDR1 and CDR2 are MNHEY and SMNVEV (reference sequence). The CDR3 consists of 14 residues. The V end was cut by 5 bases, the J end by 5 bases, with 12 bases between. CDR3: CASSLRTVTGELFF. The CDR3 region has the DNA TGTGCCAGCAGTCTACGGACAGTAACCGGGGAGCTGTTTTTT.

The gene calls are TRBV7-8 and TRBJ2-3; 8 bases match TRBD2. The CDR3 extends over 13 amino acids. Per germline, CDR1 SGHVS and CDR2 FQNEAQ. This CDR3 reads CASKRETTDTQYF. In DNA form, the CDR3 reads TGTGCTTCGAAGCGGGAGACCACAGATACGCAGTATTTT.

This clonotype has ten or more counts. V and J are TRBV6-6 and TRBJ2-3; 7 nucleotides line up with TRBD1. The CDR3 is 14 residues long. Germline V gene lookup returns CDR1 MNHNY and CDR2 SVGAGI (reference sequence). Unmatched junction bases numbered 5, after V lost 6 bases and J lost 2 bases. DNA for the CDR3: TGTGCCAGCAGACACGACAGGGACACAGATACGCAGTATTTT. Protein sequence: CASRHDRDTDTQYF.

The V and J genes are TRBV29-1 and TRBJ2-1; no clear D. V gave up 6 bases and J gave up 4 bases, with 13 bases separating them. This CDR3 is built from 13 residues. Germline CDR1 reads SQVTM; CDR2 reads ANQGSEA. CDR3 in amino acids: CSVKVVTYNEQFF. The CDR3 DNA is TGCAGCGTCAAGGTAGTAACTTACAATGAGCAGTTCTTC.

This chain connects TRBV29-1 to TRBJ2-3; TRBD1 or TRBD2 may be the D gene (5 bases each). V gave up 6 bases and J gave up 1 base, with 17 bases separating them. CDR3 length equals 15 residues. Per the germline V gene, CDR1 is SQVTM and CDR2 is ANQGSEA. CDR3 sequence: CSVDSGPGGTDTQYF. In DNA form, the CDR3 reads TGCAGCGTGGACTCGGGACCCGGAGGCACAGATACGCAGTATTTT.

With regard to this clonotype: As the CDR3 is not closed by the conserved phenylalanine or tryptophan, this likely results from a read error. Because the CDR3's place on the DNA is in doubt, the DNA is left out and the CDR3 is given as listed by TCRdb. The chain's CDR3 is CAISELTLI. This chain links TRBV10-3 with TRBJ2-7. The CDR3 spans 9 residues, counting both ends. CDR1 and CDR2 from the germline V gene are ENHRY and SYGVKD.

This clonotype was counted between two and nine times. The CDR3 DNA follows: TGTGCCACCAGTGATTTGAGAAGTTTTTGGTCCTACAATGAGCAGTTCTTC. It translates to CATSDLRSFWSYNEQFF. This sequence joins TRBV24-1 and TRBJ2-1; no clear D gene. Trimming stripped 0 bases from V and 1 base from J, with 12 bases between. The CDR3 runs to 17 residues. Germline V gene lookup returns CDR1 KGHDR and CDR2 SFDVKD.

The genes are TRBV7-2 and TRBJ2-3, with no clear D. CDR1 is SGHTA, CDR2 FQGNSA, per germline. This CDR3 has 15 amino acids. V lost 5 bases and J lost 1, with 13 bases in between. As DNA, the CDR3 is TGTGCCAGCAGCAAGTTGGGGATCCGCACAGATACGCAGTATTTT. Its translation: CASSKLGIRTDTQYF. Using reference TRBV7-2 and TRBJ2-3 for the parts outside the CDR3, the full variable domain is GAGVSQSPSNKVTEKGKDVELRCDPISGHTALYWYRQSLGQGLEFLIYFQGNSAPDKSGLPSDRFSAERTGGSVSTLTIQRTQQEDSAVYLCASSKLGIRTDTQYFGPGTRLTVL.

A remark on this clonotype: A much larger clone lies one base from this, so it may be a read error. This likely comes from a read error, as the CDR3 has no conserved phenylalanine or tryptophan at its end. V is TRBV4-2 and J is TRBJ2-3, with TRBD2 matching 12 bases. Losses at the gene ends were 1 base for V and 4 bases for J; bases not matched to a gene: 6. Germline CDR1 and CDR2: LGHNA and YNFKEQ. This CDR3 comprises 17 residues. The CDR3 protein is CASSQVKLAGGADTQYY. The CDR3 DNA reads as TGTGCCAGCAGCCAAGTAAAGCTAGCGGGAGGGGCAGATACGCAGTATTAT.

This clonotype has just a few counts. In DNA, the CDR3 is TGCAGTGCTAGAGGGCTAGCGGGAGGGTCCCAGAGCTCCTACAATGAGCAGTTCTTC. Translation: CSARGLAGGSQSSYNEQFF. J is TRBJ2-1 and V is TRBV20-1; 12 nucleotides align to TRBD2. This CDR3 comprises 19 residues. Germline trimming cut 1 base from V and 0 bases from J; bases unmatched to any gene: 10. Germline CDR1 reads DFQATT; CDR2 reads SNEGSKA (reference sequence).

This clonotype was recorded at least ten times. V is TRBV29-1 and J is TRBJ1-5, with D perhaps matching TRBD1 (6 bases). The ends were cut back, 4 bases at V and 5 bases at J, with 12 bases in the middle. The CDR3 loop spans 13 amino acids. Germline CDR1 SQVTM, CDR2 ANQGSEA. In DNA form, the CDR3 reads TGCAGCGTTGGAGACAGGAGTGATCAGCCCCAGCATTTT. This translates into CSVGDRSDQPQHF.

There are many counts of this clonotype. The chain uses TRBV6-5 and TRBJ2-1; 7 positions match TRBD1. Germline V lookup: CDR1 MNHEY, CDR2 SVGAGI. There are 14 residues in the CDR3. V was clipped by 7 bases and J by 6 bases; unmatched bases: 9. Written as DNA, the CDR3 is TGTGCCAGCATCCCCGGGAACAGGGGCAATGAGCAGTTCTTC. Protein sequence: CASIPGNRGNEQFF.

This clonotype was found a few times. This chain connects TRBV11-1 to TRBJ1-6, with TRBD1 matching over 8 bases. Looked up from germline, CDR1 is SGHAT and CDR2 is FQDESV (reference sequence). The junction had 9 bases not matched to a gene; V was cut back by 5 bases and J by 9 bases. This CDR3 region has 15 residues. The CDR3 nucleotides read TGTGCCAGCAGCCTACGGACAGGGCTTGCTTCACCCCTCCACTTT. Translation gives CASSLRTGLASPLHF.

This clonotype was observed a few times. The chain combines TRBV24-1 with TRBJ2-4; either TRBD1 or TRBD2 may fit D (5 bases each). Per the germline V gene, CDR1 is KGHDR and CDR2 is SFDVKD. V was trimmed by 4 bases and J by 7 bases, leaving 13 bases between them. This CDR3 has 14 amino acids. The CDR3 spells CATSEHGKGNIQYF. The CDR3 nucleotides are TGTGCCACCAGTGAACACGGGAAGGGGAACATTCAGTACTTC.

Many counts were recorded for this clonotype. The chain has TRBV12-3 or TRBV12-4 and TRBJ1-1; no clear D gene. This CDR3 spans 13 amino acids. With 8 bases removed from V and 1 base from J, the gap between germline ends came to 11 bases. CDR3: CASREGENTEAFF. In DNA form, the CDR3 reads TGTGCCAGCCGGGAGGGAGAGAACACTGAAGCTTTCTTT.

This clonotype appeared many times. In DNA form, the CDR3 reads TGTGCCAGCAGCTTGGTCTCCAACGTCGAGACCCAGTACTTC. Encoded protein: CASSLVSNVETQYF. The rearrangement links TRBV5-4 to TRBJ2-5; D is undetermined. Trimming took off 0 bases at V and 5 bases at J, with 11 bases between the two ends. Germline CDR1 and CDR2: SGHNT and YYREEE (reference sequence). The CDR3 has 14 amino acids. Full variable domain (remainder filled in from reference TRBV5-4 and TRBJ2-5): ETGVTQSPTHLIKTRGQQVTLRCSSQSGHNTVSWYQQALGQGPQFIFQYYREEENGRGNFPPRFSGLQFPNYSSELNVNALELDDSALYLCASSLVSNVETQYFGPGTRLLVL.

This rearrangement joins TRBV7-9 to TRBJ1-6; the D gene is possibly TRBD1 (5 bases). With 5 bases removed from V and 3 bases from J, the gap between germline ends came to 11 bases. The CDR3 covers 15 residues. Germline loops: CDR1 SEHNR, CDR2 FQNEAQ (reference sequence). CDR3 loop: CASSPRDGYNSPLHF. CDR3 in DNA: TGTGCCAGCAGCCCCCGGGACGGCTATAATTCACCCCTCCACTTT.

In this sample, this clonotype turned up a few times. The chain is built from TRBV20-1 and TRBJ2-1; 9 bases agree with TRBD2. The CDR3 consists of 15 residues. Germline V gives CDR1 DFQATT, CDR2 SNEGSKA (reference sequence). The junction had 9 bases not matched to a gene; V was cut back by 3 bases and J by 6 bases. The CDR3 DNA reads TGCAGTGCTAGCCTTTCGACTAGCGGAGTCAATGAGCAGTTCTTC. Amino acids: CSASLSTSGVNEQFF.

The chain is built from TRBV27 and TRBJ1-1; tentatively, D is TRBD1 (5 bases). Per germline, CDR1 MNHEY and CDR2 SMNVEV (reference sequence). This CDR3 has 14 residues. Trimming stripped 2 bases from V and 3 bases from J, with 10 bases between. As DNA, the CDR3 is TGTGCCAGCAGTTTAAGGCGACAGTACACTGAAGCTTTCTTT. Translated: CASSLRRQYTEAFF.